This T cell receptor (beta chain) was identified in a study of shared clonotypes between healthy human individuals. Profiling relied on immunoSEQ multiplex PCR, and the TCRdb table lists in-frame clones only, not all of them. The sample holds about 2 million clones; just under 95% are singletons and the top ten take 1.2%. V gave up 0 bases and J gave up 2 bases; unmatched junction bases: 2. Germline V gene data show CDR1 as PRHDT and CDR2 as FYEKMQ (reference sequence). The CDR3 extends over 16 amino acids. In the naive CD8 group, cells lacked CD45RO and were positively selected for CCR7, so terminally differentiated effector memory CD45RA+ cells were left out.

The clonotype was recovered from a man aged 18-30 years in good health. The rearrangement uses TRBV13 and TRBJ2-1, with TRBD2 matching 9 bases. Material: naive CD8+ T cells sorted from blood. CDR3 sequence (DNA): TGTGCCAGCAGCTTAGGTATAGCGGGGGCCTACAATGAGCAGTTCTTC. This codes for CASSLGIAGAYNEQFF.